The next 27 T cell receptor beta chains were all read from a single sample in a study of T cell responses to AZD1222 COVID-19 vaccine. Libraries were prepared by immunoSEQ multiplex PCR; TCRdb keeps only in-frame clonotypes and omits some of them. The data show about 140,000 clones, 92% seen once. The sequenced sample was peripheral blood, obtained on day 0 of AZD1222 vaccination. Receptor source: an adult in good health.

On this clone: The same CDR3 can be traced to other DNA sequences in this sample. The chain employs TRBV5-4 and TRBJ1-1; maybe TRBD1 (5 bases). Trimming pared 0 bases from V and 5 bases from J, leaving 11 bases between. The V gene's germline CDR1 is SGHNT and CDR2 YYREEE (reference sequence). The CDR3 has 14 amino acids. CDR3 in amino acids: CASSLVGAGTEAFF. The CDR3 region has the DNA TGTGCCAGCAGCTTGGTAGGGGCGGGGACTGAAGCTTTCTTT.

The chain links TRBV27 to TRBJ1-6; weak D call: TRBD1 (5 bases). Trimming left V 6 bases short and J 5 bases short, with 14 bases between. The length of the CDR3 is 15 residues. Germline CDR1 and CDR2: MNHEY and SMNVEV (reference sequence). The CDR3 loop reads CASRPWGGNNSPLHF. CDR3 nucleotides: TGTGCCAGCAGACCCTGGGGGGGTAATAATTCACCCCTCCACTTT.

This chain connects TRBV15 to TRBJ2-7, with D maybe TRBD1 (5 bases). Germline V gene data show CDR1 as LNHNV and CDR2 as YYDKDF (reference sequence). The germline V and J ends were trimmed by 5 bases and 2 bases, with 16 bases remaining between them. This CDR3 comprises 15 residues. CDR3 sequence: CATSSTGGWAYEQYF. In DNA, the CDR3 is TGTGCCACCAGCTCTACAGGTGGTTGGGCCTACGAGCAGTACTTC.

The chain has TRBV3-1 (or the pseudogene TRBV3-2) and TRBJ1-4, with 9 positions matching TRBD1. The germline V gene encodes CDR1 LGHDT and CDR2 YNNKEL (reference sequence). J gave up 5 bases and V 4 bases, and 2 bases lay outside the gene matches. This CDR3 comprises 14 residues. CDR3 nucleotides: TGTGCCAGCAGCCCGGGACAGGGAAATGAAAAACTGTTTTTT. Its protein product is CASSPGQGNEKLFF.

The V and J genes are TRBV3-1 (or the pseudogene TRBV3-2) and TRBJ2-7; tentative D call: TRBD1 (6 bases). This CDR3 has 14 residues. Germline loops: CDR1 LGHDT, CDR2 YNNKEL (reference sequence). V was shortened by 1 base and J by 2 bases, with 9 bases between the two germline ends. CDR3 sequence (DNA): TGTGCCAGCAGCCAAGTCACAGGGCCCTACGAGCAGTACTTC. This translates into CASSQVTGPYEQYF.

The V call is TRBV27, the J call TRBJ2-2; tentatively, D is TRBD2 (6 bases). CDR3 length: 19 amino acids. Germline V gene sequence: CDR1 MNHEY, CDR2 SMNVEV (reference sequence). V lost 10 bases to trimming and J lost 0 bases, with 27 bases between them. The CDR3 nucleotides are TGTGCCACCCGTGGAATTAGCGGAACTATGGAGGCGAACACCGGGGAGCTGTTTTTT. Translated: CATRGISGTMEANTGELFF.

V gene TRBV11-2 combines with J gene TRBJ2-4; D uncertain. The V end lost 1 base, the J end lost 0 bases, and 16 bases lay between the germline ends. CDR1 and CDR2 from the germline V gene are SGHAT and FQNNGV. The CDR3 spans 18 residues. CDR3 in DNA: TGTGCCAGCAGCTTAGCATTCCGAGTTTCTGTAGCCAAAAACATTCAGTACTTC. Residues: CASSLAFRVSVAKNIQYF.

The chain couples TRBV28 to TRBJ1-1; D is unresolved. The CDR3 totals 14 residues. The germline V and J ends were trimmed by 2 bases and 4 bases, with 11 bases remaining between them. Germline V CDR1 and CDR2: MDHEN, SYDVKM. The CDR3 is CASSLMPGVTEAFF. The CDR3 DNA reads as TGTGCCAGCAGTTTAATGCCCGGGGTCACTGAAGCTTTCTTT.

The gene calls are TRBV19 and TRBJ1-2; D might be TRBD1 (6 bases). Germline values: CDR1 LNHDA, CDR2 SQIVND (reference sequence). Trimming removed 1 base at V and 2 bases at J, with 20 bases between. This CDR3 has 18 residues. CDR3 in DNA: TGTGCCAGTAGTATAGGCCCGTGGGGGGGCCCAGTGAACTATGGCTACACCTTC. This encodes CASSIGPWGGPVNYGYTF.

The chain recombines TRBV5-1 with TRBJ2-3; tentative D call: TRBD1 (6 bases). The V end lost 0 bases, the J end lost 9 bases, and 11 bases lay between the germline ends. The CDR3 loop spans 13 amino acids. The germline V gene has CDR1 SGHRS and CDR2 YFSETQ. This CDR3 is CASSLAKGDTQYF. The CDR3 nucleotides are TGCGCCAGCAGCTTGGCCAAGGGGGACACGCAGTATTTT.

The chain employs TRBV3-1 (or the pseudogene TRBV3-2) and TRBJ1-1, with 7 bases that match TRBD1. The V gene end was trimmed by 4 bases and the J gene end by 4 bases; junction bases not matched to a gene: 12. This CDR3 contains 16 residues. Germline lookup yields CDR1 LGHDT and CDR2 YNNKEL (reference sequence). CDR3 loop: CASSPRNRGWSTEAFF. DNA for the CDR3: TGTGCCAGCAGCCCGAGAAACAGGGGATGGAGCACTGAAGCTTTCTTT.

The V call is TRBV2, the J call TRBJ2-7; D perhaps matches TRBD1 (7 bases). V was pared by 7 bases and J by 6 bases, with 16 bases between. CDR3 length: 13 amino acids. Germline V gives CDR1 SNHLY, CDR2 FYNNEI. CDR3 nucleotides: TGTGCCAGCAAGGCAGGGGGGATTGGCGAGCAGTACTTC. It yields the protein CASKAGGIGEQYF.

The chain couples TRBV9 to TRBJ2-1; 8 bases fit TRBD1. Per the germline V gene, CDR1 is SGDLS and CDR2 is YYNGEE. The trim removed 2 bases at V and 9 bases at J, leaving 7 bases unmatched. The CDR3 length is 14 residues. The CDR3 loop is CASSVRQGAGEQFF. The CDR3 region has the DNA TGTGCCAGCAGCGTGCGGCAGGGGGCTGGTGAGCAGTTCTTC.

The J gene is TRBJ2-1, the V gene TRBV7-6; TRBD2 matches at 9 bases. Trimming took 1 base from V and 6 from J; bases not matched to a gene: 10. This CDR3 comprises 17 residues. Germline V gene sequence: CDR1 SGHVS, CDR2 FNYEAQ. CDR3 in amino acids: CASSLGIGGRASNEQFF. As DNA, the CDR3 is TGTGCCAGCAGCTTAGGGATCGGCGGGAGGGCCAGCAATGAGCAGTTCTTC.

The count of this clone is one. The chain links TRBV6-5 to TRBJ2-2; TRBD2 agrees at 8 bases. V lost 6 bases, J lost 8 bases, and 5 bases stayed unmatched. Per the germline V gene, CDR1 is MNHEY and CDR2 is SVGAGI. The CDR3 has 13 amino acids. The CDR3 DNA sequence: TGTGCCAGCAGCCGGACTAGCACGGGGGAGCTGTTTTTT. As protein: CASSRTSTGELFF.

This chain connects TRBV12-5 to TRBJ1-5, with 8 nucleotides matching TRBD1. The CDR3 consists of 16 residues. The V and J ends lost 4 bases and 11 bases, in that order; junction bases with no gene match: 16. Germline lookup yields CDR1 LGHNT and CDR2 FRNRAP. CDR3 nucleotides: TGTGCTAGTGGTTCCCATTCCCGGGACAGGTTCATGGCCCAGCATTTT. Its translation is CASGSHSRDRFMAQHF.

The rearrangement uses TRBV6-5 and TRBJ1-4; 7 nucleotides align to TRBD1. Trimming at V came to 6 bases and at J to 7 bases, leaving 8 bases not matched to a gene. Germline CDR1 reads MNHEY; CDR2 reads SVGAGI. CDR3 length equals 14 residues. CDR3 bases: TGTGCCAGCAGAATAAGACAGGGAGGTGAAAAACTGTTTTTT. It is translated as CASRIRQGGEKLFF.

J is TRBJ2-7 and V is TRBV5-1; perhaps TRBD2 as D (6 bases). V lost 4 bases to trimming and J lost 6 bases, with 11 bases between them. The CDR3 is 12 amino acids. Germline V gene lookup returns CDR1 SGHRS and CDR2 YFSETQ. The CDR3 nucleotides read TGCGCCAGCAGCGGAACTAGCTTCGAGCAGTACTTC. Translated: CASSGTSFEQYF.

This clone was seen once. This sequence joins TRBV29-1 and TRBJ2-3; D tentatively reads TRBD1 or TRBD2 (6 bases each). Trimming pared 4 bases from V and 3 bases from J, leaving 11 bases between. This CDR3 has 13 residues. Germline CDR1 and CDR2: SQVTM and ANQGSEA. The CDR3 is CSVARGRTDTQYF. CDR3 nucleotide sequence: TGCAGCGTTGCCCGGGGGCGGACAGATACGCAGTATTTT.

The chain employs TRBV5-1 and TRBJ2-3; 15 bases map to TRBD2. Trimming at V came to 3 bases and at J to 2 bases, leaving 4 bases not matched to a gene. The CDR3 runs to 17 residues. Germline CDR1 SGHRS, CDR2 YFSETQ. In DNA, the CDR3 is TGCGCCAGCAGCTGGGGACTAGCGGGAGGACTCACAGATACGCAGTATTTT. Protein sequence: CASSWGLAGGLTDTQYF.

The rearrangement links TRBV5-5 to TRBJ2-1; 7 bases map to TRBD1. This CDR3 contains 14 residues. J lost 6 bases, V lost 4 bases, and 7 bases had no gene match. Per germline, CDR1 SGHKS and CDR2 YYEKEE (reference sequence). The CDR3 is CASSTLGQPNEQFF. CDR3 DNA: TGTGCCAGCAGCACACTGGGACAGCCCAATGAGCAGTTCTTC. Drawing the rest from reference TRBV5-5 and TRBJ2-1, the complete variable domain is DAGVTQSPTHLIKTRGQQVTLRCSPISGHKSVSWYQQVLGQGPQFIFQYYEKEERGRGNFPDRFSARQFPNYSSELNVNALLLGDSALYLCASSTLGQPNEQFFGPGTRLTVL.

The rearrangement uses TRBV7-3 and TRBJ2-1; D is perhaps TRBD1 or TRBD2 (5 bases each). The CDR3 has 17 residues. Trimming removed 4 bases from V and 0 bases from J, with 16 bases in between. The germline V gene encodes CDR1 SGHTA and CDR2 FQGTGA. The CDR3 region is CASSSRDARSSYNEQFF. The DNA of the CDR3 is TGTGCCAGCAGCTCCCGGGACGCCCGGAGCTCCTACAATGAGCAGTTCTTC.

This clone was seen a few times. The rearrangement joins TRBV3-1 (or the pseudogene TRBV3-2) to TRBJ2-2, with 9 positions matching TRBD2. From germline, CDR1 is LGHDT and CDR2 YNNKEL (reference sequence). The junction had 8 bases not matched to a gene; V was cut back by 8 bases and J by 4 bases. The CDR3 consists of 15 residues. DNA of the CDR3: TGTGCCAGCGTCCGCGCTAGCGGGACCACCGGGGAGCTGTTTTTT. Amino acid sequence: CASVRASGTTGELFF.

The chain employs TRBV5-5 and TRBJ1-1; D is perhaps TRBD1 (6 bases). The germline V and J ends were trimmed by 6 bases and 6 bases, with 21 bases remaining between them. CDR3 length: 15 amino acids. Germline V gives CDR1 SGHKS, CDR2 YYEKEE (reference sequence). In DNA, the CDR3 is TGTGCCAGCACCACGGACCCCGGCAGGGGTCCTGAAGCTTTCTTT. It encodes CASTTDPGRGPEAFF.

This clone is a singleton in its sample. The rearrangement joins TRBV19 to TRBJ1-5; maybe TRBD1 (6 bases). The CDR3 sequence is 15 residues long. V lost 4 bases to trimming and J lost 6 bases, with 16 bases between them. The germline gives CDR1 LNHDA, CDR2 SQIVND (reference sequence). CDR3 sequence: CASSTRFQGRQPQHF. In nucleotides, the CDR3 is TGTGCCAGTAGTACCCGCTTCCAGGGGCGTCAGCCCCAGCATTTT.

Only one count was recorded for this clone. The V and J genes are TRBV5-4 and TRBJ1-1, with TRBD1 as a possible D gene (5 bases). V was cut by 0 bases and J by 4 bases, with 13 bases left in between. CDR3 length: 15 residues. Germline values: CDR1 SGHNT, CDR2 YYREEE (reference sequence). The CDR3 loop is CASSLVGREGTEAFF. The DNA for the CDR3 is TGTGCCAGCAGCTTGGTAGGCAGGGAGGGCACTGAAGCTTTCTTT.

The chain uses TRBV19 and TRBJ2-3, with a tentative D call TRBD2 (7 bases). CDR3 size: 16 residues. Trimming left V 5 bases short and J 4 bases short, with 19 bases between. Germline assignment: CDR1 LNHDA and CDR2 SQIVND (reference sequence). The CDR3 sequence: CASSVAGGGSADTQYF. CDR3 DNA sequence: TGTGCCAGTAGTGTGGCCGGGGGCGGGAGCGCAGATACGCAGTATTTT. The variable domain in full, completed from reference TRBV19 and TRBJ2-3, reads DGGITQSPKYLFRKEGQNVTLSCEQNLNHDAMYWYRQDPGQGLRLIYYSQIVNDFQKGDIAEGYSVSREKKESFPLTVTSAQKNPTAFYLCASSVAGGGSADTQYFGPGTRLTVL.